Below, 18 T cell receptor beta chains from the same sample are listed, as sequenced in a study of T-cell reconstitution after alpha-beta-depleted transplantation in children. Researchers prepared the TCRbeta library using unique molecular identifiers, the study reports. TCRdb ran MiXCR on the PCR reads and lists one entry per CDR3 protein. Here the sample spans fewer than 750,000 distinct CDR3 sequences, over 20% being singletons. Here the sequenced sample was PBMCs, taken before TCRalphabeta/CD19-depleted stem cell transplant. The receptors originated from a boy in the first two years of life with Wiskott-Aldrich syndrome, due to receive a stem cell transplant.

The CDR3 sequence: CASTPLAGVRNEQFF. DNA of the CDR3: TGTGCCAGTACCCCACTAGCGGGAGTAAGGAATGAGCAGTTCTTC. The V call is TRBV19, the J call TRBJ2-1, with 11 bases lining up with TRBD2. Trimming cost V 7 bases and J 7 bases; bases outside gene matches: 9. The CDR3 loop spans 15 amino acids. CDR1 is LNHDA and CDR2 is SQIVND in the germline V gene (reference sequence).

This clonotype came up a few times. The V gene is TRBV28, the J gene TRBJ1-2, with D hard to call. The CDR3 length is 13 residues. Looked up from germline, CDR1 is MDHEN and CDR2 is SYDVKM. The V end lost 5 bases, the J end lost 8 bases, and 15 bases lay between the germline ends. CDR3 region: CASSTPAGIGYTF. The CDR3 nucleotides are TGTGCCAGCAGTACACCAGCGGGGATCGGCTACACCTTC.

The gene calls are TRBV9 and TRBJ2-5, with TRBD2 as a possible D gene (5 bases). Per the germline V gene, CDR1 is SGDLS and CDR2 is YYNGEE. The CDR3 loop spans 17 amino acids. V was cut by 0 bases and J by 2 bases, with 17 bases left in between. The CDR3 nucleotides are TGTGCCAGCAGCGTAGGGGGAAACGGGATAAGGCAAGAGACCCAGTACTTC. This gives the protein CASSVGGNGIRQETQYF.

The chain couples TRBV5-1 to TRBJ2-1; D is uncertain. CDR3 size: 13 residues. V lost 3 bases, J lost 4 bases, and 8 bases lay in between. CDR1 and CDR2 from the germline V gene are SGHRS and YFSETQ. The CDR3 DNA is TGCGCCAGCAGCTCAATTGCGTACAATGAGCAGTTCTTC. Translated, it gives CASSSIAYNEQFF. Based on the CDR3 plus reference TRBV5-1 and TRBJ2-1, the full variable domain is KAGVTQTPRYLIKTRGQQVTLSCSPISGHRSVSWYQQTPGQGLQFLFEYFSETQRNKGNFPGRFSGRQFSNSRSEMNVSTLELGDSALYLCASSSIAYNEQFFGPGTRLTVL.

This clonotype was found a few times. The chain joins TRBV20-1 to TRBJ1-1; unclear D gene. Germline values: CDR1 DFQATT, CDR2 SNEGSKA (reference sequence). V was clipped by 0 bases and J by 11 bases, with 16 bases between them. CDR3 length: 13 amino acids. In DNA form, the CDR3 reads TGCAGTGCTAGAGAATCCAGGCCTCTGAAGGCTTTCTTT. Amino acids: CSARESRPLKAFF.

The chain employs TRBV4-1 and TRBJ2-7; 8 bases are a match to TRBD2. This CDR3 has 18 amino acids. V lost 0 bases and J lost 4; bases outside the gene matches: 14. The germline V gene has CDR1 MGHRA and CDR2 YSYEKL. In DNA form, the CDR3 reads TGCGCCAGCAGCCAAGATGCACCGGGACTAGGGGGTGTGTACGAGCAGTACTTC. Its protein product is CASSQDAPGLGGVYEQYF.

The CDR3 nucleotides read TGTGCCACCAGCATGGACAGGGCTCACAATCAGCCCCAGCATTTT. It is translated as CATSMDRAHNQPQHF. V is TRBV15 and J is TRBJ1-5; 8 positions match TRBD1. In germline, CDR1 is LNHNV, CDR2 YYDKDF (reference sequence). Trimming at V came to 4 bases and at J to 3 bases, leaving 5 bases not matched to a gene. CDR3 length: 15 amino acids. The variable domain in full, completed from reference TRBV15 and TRBJ1-5, reads DAMVIQNPRYQVTQFGKPVTLSCSQTLNHNVMYWYQQKSSQAPKLLFHYYDKDFNNEADTPDNFQSRRPNTSFCFLDIRSPGLGDTAMYLCATSMDRAHNQPQHFGDGTRLSIL.

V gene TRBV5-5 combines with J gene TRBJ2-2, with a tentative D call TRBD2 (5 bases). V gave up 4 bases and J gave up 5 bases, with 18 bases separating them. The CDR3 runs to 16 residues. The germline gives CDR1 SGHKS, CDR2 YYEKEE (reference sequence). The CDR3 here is CASSPLWTGGTGELFF. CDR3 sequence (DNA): TGTGCCAGCAGCCCCCTATGGACGGGCGGGACCGGGGAGCTGTTTTTT.

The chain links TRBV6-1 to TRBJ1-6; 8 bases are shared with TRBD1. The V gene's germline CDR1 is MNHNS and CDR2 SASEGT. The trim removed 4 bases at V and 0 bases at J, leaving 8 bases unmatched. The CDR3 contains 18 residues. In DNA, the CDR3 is TGTGCCAGCAGTGGGTACAGGGGGGTAATCTCCTATAATTCACCCCTCCACTTT. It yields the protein CASSGYRGVISYNSPLHF.

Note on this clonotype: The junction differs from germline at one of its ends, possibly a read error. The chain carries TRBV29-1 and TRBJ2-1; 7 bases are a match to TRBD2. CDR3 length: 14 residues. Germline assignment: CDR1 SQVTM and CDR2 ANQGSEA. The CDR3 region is CSVQGLTLNNVQFF. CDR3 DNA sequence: TGCAGCGTCCAGGGACTAACACTTAACAATGTGCAGTTCTTC.

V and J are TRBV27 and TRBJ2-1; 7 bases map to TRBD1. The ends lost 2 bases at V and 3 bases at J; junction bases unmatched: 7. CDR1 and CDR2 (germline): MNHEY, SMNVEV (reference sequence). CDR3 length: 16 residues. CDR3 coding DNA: TGTGCCAGCAGTTTACCCCGGGCAGGGGGCTACAATGAGCAGTTCTTC. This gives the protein CASSLPRAGGYNEQFF.

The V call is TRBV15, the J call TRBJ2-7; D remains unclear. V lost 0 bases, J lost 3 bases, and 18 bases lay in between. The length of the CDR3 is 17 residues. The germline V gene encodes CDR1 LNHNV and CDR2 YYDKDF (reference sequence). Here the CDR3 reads CATSRDKVVVLSYEQYF. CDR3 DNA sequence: TGTGCCACCAGCAGAGATAAGGTAGTGGTTTTGAGCTACGAGCAGTACTTC.

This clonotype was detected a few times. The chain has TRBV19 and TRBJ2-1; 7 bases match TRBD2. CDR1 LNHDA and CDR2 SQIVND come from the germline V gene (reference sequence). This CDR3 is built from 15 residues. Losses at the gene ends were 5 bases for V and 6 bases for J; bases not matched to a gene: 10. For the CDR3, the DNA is TGTGCCAGTAGTGTCCCCGGGACTATAGGCAATGAGCAGTTCTTC. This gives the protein CASSVPGTIGNEQFF.

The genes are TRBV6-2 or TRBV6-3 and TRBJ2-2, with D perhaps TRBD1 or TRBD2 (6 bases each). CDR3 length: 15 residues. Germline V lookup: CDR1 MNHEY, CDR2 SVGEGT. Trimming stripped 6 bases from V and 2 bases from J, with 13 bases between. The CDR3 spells CASSPGGVNTGELFF. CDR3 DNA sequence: TGTGCCAGCAGCCCCGGGGGCGTTAACACCGGGGAGCTGTTTTTT.

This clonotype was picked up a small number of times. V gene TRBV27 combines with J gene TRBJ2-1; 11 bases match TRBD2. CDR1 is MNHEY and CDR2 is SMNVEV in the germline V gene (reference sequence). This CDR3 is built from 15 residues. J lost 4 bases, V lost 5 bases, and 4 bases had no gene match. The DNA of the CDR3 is TGTGCCAGCAGTCCTAGCGGGAGGTTGTACAATGAGCAGTTCTTC. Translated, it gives CASSPSGRLYNEQFF.

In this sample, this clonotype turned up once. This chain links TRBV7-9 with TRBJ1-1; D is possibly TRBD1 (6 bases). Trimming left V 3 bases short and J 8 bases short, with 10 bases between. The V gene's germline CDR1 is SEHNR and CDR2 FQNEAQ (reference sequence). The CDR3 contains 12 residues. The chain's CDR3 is CASSFKGEEAFF. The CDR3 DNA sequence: TGTGCCAGCAGCTTCAAGGGGGAGGAAGCTTTCTTT.

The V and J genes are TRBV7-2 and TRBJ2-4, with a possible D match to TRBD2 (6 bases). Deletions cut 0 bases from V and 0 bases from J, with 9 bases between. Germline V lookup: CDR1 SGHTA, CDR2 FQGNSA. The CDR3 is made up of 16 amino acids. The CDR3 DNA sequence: TGTGCCAGCAGCTTAGCGGCGGGGCTAGCCAAAAACATTCAGTACTTC. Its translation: CASSLAAGLAKNIQYF.

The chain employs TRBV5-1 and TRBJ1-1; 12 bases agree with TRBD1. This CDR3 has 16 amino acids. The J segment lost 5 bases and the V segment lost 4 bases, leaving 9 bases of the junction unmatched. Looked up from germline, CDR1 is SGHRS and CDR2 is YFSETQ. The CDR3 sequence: CASSPGTGGARTEAFF. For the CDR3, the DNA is TGCGCCAGCAGCCCCGGGACAGGGGGCGCGAGAACTGAAGCTTTCTTT.